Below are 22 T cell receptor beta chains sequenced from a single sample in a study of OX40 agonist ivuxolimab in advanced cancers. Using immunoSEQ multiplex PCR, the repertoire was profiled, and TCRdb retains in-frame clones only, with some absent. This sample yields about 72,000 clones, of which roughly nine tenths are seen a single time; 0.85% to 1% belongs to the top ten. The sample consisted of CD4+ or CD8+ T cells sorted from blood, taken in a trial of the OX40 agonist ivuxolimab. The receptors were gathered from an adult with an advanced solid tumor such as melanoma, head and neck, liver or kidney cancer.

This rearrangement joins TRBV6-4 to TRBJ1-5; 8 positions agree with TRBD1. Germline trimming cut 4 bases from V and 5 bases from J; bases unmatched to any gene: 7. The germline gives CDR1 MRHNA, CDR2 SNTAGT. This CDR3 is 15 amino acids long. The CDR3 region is CASSADGTGYQPQHF. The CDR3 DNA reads TGTGCCAGCAGTGCCGACGGGACAGGATATCAGCCCCAGCATTTT.

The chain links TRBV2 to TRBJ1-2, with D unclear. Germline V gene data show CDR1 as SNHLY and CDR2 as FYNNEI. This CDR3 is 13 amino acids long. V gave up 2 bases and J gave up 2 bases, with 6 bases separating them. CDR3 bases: TGTGCCAGCAGTGAACTTGGAAACTATGGCTACACCTTC. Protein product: CASSELGNYGYTF.

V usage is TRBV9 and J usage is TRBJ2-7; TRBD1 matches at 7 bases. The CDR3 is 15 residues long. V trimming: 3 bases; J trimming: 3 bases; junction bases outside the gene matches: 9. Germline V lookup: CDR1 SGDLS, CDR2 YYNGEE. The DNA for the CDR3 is TGTGCCAGCAGCGCTCGACAGGGAAGTGTCTACGAGCAGTACTTC. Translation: CASSARQGSVYEQYF.

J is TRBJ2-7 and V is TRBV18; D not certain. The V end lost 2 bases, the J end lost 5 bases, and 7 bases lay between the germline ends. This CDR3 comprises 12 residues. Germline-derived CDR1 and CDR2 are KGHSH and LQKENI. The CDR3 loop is CASSPKNDEQYF. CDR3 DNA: TGTGCCAGCTCACCAAAGAACGACGAGCAGTACTTC.

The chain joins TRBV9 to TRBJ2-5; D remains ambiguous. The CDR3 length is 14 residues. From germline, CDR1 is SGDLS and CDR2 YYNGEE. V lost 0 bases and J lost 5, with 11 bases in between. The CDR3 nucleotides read TGTGCCAGCAGCGTAGGCGGTAGTAGGGAGACCCAGTACTTC. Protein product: CASSVGGSRETQYF.

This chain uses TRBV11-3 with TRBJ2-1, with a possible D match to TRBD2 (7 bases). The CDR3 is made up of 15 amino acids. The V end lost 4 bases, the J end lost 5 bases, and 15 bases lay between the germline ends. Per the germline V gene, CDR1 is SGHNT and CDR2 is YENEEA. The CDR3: CASSSPRGGHNEQFF. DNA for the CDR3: TGTGCCAGCAGCTCCCCTCGCGGGGGCCACAATGAGCAGTTCTTC.

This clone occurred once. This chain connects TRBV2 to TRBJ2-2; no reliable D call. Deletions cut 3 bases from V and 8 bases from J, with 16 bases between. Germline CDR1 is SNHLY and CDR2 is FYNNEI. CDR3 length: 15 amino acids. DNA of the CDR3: TGTGCCAGCAGTGACCACAGAGTTATTATGGGGGAGCTGTTTTTT. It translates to CASSDHRVIMGELFF.

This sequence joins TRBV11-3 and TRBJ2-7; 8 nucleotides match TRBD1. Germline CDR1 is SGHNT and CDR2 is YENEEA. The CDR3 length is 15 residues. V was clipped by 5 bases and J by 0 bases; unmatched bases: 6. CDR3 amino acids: CASSPTGGSSYEQYF. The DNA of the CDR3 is TGTGCCAGCAGCCCCACAGGGGGAAGCTCCTACGAGCAGTACTTC.

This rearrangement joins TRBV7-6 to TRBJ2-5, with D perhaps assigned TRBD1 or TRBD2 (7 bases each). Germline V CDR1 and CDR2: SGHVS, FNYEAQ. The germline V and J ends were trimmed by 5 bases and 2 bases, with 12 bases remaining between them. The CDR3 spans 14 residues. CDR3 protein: CASSQGGRQETQYF. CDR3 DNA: TGTGCCAGCAGCCAGGGGGGGCGGCAAGAGACCCAGTACTTC.

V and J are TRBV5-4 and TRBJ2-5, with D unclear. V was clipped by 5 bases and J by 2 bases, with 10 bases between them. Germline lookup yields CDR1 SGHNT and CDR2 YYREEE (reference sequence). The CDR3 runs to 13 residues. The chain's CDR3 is CASSLRGQETQYF. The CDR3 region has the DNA TGTGCCAGCAGTTTACGTGGACAAGAGACCCAGTACTTC.

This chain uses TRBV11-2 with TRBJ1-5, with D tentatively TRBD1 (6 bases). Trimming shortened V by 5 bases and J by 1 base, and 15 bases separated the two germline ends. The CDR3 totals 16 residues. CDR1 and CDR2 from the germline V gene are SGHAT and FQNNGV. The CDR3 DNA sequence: TGTGCCAGCAGCCCCGGGCGACAGGTCAGCAATCAGCCCCAGCATTTT. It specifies CASSPGRQVSNQPQHF.

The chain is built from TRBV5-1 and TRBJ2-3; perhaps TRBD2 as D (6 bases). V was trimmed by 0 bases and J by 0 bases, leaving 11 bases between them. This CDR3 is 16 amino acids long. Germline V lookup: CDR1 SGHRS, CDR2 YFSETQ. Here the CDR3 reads CASSLVGGSSTDTQYF. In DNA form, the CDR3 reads TGCGCCAGCAGCTTGGTTGGGGGGTCAAGCACAGATACGCAGTATTTT.

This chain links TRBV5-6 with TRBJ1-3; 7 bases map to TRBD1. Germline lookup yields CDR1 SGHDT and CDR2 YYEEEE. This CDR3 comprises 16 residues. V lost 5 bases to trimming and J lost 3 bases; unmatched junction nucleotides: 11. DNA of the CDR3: TGTGCCAGCAGGGTGAATTGGGACAGACTTGGAAACACCATATATTTT. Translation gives CASRVNWDRLGNTIYF.

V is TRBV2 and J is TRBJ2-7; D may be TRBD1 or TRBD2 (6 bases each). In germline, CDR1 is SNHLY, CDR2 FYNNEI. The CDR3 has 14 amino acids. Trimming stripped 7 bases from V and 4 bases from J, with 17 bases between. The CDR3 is CASNPPGGVYEQYF. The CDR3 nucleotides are TGTGCCAGCAACCCCCCCGGGGGCGTGTACGAGCAGTACTTC. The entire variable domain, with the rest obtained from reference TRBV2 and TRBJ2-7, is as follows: EPEVTQTPSHQVTQMGQEVILRCVPISNHLYFYWYRQILGQKVEFLVSFYNNEISEKSEIFDDQFSVERPDGSNFTLKIRSTKLEDSAMYFCASNPPGGVYEQYFGPGTRLTVT.

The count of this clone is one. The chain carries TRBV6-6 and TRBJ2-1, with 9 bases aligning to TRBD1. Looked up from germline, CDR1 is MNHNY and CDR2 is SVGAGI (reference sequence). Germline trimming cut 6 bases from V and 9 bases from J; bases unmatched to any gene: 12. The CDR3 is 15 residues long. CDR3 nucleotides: TGTGCCAGCAGCCTTACAGGGGGCGTTCCCCGTGAGCAGTTCTTC. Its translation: CASSLTGGVPREQFF.

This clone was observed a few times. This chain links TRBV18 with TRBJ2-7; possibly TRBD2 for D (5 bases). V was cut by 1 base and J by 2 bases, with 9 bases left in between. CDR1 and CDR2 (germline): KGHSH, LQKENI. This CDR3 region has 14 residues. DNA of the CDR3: TGTGCCAGCTCACCACGAGAGGGCCCCTACGAGCAGTACTTC. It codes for CASSPREGPYEQYF.

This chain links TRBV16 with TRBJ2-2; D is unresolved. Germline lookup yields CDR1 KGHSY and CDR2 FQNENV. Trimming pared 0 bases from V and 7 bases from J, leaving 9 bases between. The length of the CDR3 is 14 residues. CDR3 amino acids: CASSQSTDIGELFF. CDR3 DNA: TGTGCCAGCAGCCAATCCACTGACATCGGGGAGCTGTTTTTT.

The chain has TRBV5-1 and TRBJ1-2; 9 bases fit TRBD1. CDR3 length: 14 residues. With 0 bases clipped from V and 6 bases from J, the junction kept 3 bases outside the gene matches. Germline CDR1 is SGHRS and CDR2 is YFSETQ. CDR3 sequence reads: CASSLAGQGNGYTF. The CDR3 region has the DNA TGCGCCAGCAGCTTGGCGGGACAGGGCAATGGCTACACCTTC.

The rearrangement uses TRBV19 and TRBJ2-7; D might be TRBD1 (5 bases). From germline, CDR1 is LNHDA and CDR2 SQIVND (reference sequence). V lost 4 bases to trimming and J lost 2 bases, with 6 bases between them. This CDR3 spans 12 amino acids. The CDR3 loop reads CASSRGTYEQYF. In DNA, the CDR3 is TGTGCCAGTAGTAGGGGCACCTACGAGCAGTACTTC. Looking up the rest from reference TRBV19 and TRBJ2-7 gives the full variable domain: DGGITQSPKYLFRKEGQNVTLSCEQNLNHDAMYWYRQDPGQGLRLIYYSQIVNDFQKGDIAEGYSVSREKKESFPLTVTSAQKNPTAFYLCASSRGTYEQYFGPGTRLTVT.

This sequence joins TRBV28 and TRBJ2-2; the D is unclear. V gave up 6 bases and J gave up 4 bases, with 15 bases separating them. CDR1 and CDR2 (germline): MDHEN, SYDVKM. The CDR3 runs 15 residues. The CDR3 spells CASSSSASGTGELFF. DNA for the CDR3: TGTGCCAGCAGCAGCTCTGCGAGTGGCACCGGGGAGCTGTTTTTT. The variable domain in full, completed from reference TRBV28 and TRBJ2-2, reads DVKVTQSSRYLVKRTGEKVFLECVQDMDHENMFWYRQDPGLGLRLIYFSYDVKMKEKGDIPEGYSVSREKKERFSLILESASTNQTSMYLCASSSSASGTGELFFGEGSRLTVL.

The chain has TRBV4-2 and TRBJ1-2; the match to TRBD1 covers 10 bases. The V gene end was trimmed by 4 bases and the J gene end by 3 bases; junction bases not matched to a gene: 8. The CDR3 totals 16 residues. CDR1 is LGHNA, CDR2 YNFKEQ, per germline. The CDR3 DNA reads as TGTGCCAGCAGCCGTGCCGGGACAGGGGTAGACTATGGCTACACCTTC. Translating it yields CASSRAGTGVDYGYTF.

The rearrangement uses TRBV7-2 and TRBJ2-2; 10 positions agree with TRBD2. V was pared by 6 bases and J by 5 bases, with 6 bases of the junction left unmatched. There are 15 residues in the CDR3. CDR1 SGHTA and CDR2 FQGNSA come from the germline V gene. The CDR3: CASSLLAGETGELFF. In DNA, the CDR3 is TGTGCCAGCAGTTTGCTAGCGGGAGAGACCGGGGAGCTGTTTTTT.